These 17 T cell receptor beta chains share one sample of origin, sequenced in a study of Graves' ophthalmopathy and Graves' hyperthyroidism. RNA served as the template for amplifying TCR beta CDR3 regions. RT-PCR was first run with HTBI primers, then multiplex PCR in a second round. TCRdb reanalysed the multiplex PCR reads using MiXCR and keeps one entry per CDR3 protein. The sample carries over a million distinct CDR3 sequences, about 40% recorded once. The sequenced sample was peripheral blood or thyroid tissue (not recorded which). These receptors all come from an adult man with Graves' hyperthyroidism.

This clonotype turned up a few times. The V gene is TRBV2, the J gene TRBJ1-1; no firm D call. The CDR3 runs 13 residues. V dropped 1 base and J dropped 1 base, with 4 bases sitting between them. In germline, CDR1 is SNHLY, CDR2 FYNNEI. The CDR3 DNA reads TGTGCCAGCAGTGAAGGGACGAACACTGAAGCTTTCTTT. It specifies CASSEGTNTEAFF.

The chain employs TRBV20-1 and TRBJ1-2; 12 positions match TRBD1. This CDR3 contains 17 residues. V dropped 1 base and J dropped 4; count of bases not matched to a gene: 10. The V gene's germline CDR1 is DFQATT and CDR2 SNEGSKA (reference sequence). The CDR3 loop reads CSARGTGTGGSGYGYTF. For the CDR3, the DNA is TGCAGTGCTAGAGGGACCGGGACAGGGGGCTCGGGCTATGGCTACACCTTC.

This clonotype was detected ten times or more. The CDR3 is CASRGQTTTEQYF. In nucleotides, the CDR3 is TGCGCCAGCAGGGGACAGACAACTACGGAGCAGTACTTC. V gene TRBV5-1 combines with J gene TRBJ2-7, with TRBD1 matching 7 bases. Germline V gene sequence: CDR1 SGHRS, CDR2 YFSETQ. The CDR3 spans 13 residues. The V and J ends lost 5 bases and 7 bases, in that order; junction bases with no gene match: 9.

This clonotype was counted once. J is TRBJ1-6 and V is TRBV20-1; D not resolved. Trimming cost V 6 bases and J 9 bases, with 30 bases left between them. Germline values: CDR1 DFQATT, CDR2 SNEGSKA (reference sequence). CDR3 length: 18 amino acids. The CDR3 nucleotides read TGCAGTGCCGGAGAATTCGGCCGGTTAGGGCAGCCGAGTTCACCCCTCCACTTT. This codes for CSAGEFGRLGQPSSPLHF.

This clonotype has a single count. V gene TRBV19 combines with J gene TRBJ1-6; tentatively, D is TRBD1 (6 bases). Trimming took off 4 bases at V and 9 bases at J, with 22 bases between the two ends. CDR1 and CDR2 (germline): LNHDA, SQIVND (reference sequence). The CDR3 totals 17 residues. CDR3 DNA sequence: TGTGCCAGTAGTAGTTTTGCAGGGACACCGATCGGTTCACCCCTCCACTTT. Translating gives CASSSFAGTPIGSPLHF.

This clonotype was observed once. Because the CDR3 is missing its conserved closing phenylalanine or tryptophan, this is likely a read error. It is unclear where the CDR3 begins or ends on the DNA, so no DNA is shown, and the CDR3 is as TCRdb lists it. The chain joins TRBV10-2 to TRBJ1-4; TRBD1, the D gene given by the table, was not confirmed from the DNA. The CDR3 extends over 8 residues, inclusive of both ends. Germline CDR1 reads WSHSY; CDR2 reads SAAADI. CDR3 in amino acids: CASSGGGP.

CDR3 amino acids: CASSLPHRTPLYEQYF. The CDR3 DNA reads TGTGCCAGCAGCTTGCCCCACAGGACGCCGCTTTACGAGCAGTACTTC. The chain is built from TRBV5-6 and TRBJ2-7, with a tentative D call TRBD1 (5 bases). The CDR3 has 16 residues. Germline lookup yields CDR1 SGHDT and CDR2 YYEEEE. Trimming shortened V by 1 base and J by 4 bases, and 18 bases separated the two germline ends. Supplemented by reference TRBV5-6 and TRBJ2-7, the full variable domain reads DAGVTQSPTHLIKTRGQQVTLRCSPKSGHDTVSWYQQALGQGPQFIFQYYEEEERQRGNFPDRFSGHQFPNYSSELNVNALLLGDSALYLCASSLPHRTPLYEQYFGPGTRLTVT.

This chain joins TRBV7-8 and TRBJ2-2, with TRBD2 as a possible D gene (5 bases). V was trimmed by 7 bases and J by 6 bases, leaving 18 bases between them. Germline CDR1 SGHVS, CDR2 FQNEAQ. CDR3 size: 15 residues. In DNA, the CDR3 is TGTGCCAGCATCGAGGGAAGCTCCATCGCCGGGGAGCTGTTTTTT. Encoded protein: CASIEGSSIAGELFF.

This clonotype has only one observation. The CDR3 reads CAWSVGGVGPNTEAFF. Written as DNA, the CDR3 is TGTGCCTGGAGTGTAGGAGGAGTAGGTCCGAACACTGAAGCTTTCTTT. The chain uses TRBV30 and TRBJ1-1, with D uncertain. Germline V gene sequence: CDR1 GTSNPN, CDR2 SVGIG (reference sequence). Between the trimmed V and J ends, which lost 0 bases and 1 base, there was a span of 15 bases. The CDR3 length is 16 residues.

This clonotype was counted a single time. The chain links TRBV14 to TRBJ2-7; D is perhaps TRBD1 (7 bases). The V gene's germline CDR1 is SGHDN and CDR2 FVKESK. This CDR3 spans 15 amino acids. Between the trimmed V and J ends, which lost 3 bases and 4 bases, there was a span of 16 bases. The CDR3 DNA reads as TGTGCCAGCAGCCAGGAGGGGACAGTAAAATACGAGCAGTACTTC. This translates into CASSQEGTVKYEQYF.

This clonotype has ten or more counts. The chain carries TRBV7-9 and TRBJ1-1, with unresolved D. The CDR3 contains 14 residues. Germline V gene data show CDR1 as SEHNR and CDR2 as FQNEAQ (reference sequence). Trimming pared 0 bases from V and 4 bases from J, leaving 9 bases between. The CDR3 bases are TGTGCCAGCAGCTTAGCGCGCAGCCCCACTGAAGCTTTCTTT. Amino acids: CASSLARSPTEAFF.

V and J are TRBV24-1 and TRBJ1-1; D remains ambiguous. Germline V gives CDR1 KGHDR, CDR2 SFDVKD. CDR3 length: 13 amino acids. Trimming took off 5 bases at V and 5 bases at J, with 11 bases between the two ends. The CDR3 protein is CATSGFLRTEAFF. In DNA, the CDR3 is TGTGCCACCAGTGGTTTCCTGAGGACTGAAGCTTTCTTT.

The chain joins TRBV25-1 to TRBJ1-1; 7 bases map to TRBD1. The J segment lost 1 base and the V segment lost 5 bases, leaving 10 bases of the junction unmatched. Germline loops: CDR1 MGHDK, CDR2 SYGVNS. This CDR3 contains 16 residues. DNA of the CDR3: TGTGCCAGCAGTCACCCCGGTGGGACAGCGAACACTGAAGCTTTCTTT. Its protein product is CASSHPGGTANTEAFF.

This chain links TRBV2 with TRBJ1-3; D is unclear. CDR3 length equals 13 residues. CDR1 and CDR2 from the germline V gene are SNHLY and FYNNEI. V lost 6 bases and J 4 bases, leaving 10 bases between the germline ends. CDR3 sequence reads: CASRQLAGNTIYF. The CDR3 coding sequence is TGTGCCAGCAGGCAACTAGCGGGAAACACCATATATTTT.

A few counts support this clonotype. The genes are TRBV7-2 and TRBJ2-6; D gene uncertain. Germline CDR1 and CDR2: SGHTA and FQGNSA. V dropped 7 bases and J dropped 1 base, with 11 bases sitting between them. The CDR3 extends over 15 amino acids. This CDR3 is CASTKVVSGANVLTF. CDR3 nucleotides: TGTGCCAGCACCAAAGTAGTTTCTGGGGCCAACGTCCTGACTTTC.

This sequence joins TRBV29-1 and TRBJ2-7, with TRBD2 as a possible D gene (5 bases). Germline CDR1 reads SQVTM; CDR2 reads ANQGSEA. The CDR3 consists of 11 residues. V lost 8 bases to trimming and J lost 6 bases, with 14 bases between them. The CDR3 loop is CSPGPRGEQYF. The CDR3 DNA follows: TGCAGCCCGGGCCCCCGGGGCGAGCAGTACTTC.

This clonotype was recorded a few times. CDR3 sequence: CASSPEGLMVTQYF. CDR3 coding DNA: TGTGCCAGCAGCCCAGAGGGTCTAATGGTGACCCAGTACTTC. The chain couples TRBV7-2 to TRBJ2-5; D is perhaps TRBD2 (5 bases). There are 14 residues in the CDR3. Trimming left V 5 bases short and J 7 bases short, with 17 bases between. Germline V gene sequence: CDR1 SGHTA, CDR2 FQGNSA.